This TCR beta chain was recorded in a study of T cells after yellow fever vaccination. This clonotype was observed many times. Its target is unknown. TCRdb reprocessed the 5' RACE reads with MiXCR, giving one entry per CDR3 protein. The sample yields roughly 65,000 distinct CDR3 sequences, approximately 5% seen once. Whole-study findings and limits: Contaminating bulk clonotypes could be abundant in FACS-sorted repertoires. Among primary-vaccination clones, most reappeared after the booster, at 95% to 96% for CD4 and under 90% for CD8.

The CDR3 is 14 amino acids. Trimming removed 3 bases from V and 1 base from J, with 6 bases in between. This TCR was recovered from a man aged 18 to 30 who received the YFV17D yellow fever vaccine. The sample was CD4+ T cells sorted from PBMCs, taken approximately 15 days after the first yellow fever vaccination. V gene TRBV12-3 or TRBV12-4 combines with J gene TRBJ1-4, with D unclear. The CDR3 bases are TGTGCCAGCAGTTTTGCTGAAACTAATGAAAAACTGTTTTTT. Its translation is CASSFAETNEKLFF.